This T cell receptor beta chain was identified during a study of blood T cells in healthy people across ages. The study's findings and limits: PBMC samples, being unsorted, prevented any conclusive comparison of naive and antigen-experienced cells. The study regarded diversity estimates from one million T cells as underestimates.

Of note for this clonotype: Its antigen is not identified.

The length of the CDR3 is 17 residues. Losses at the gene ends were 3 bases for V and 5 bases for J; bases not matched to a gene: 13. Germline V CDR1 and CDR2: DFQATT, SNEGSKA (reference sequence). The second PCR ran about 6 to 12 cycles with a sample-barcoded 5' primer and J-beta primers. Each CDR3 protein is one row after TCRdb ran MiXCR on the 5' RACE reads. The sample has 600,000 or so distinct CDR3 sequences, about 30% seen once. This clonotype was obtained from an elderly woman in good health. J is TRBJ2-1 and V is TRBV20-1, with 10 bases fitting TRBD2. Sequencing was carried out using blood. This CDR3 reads CSARGLAGVFGHNEQFF. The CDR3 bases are TGCAGTGCTAGGGGGCTAGCGGGAGTCTTTGGCCACAATGAGCAGTTCTTC.